A selection of T cell receptor beta chains follows, all from one sample in a study of T cell repertoires in cytomegalovirus infection. In TCRdb, the reads were re-called with MiXCR into one record per CDR3 protein. The data show roughly 600,000 distinct CDR3 sequences, approximately 24% seen once. Sequencing was performed on CD8+ T cells from PBMCs. These receptors were obtained from a human donor in good health (CMV status not recorded). Some clones in this sample may be carry-over from other donors' samples. CDR3s include the opening cysteine and the closing phenylalanine or tryptophan. The D gene is left open where the match is weak. Clone size is given for some rows only: seen once, a few or many times, or a class if the clone is expanded.

D gene: TRBD1
clone size: few
V gene: TRBV20-1
J gene: TRBJ2-5
CDR3 DNA: TGCAGTGCTCTTTCAGCGGAAGGACAGGGGGGAGAGACCCAGTACTTC
CDR3 protein: CSALSAEGQGGETQYF

D gene: TRBD1
clone size: few
V gene: TRBV6-5
J gene: TRBJ1-6
CDR3 DNA: TGTGCCAGCAGTTACTTTCCCGGGACAGGGGGTCCGTGGGGTTCACCCCTCCACTTT
CDR3 protein: CASSYFPGTGGPWGSPLHF

D gene: NA
clone size: NA
V gene: TRBV20-1
J gene: TRBJ1-1
CDR3 DNA: TGCAGTGCTCCGGGACGTTTGAACACTGAAGCTTTCTTT
CDR3 protein: CSAPGRLNTEAFF

D gene: TRBD2
clone size: NA
V gene: TRBV29-1
J gene: TRBJ2-3
CDR3 DNA: TGCAGCGTCGATCAGACTAGCGGGGGATACGCAGATACGCAGTATTTT
CDR3 protein: CSVDQTSGGYADTQYF

D gene: NA
clone size: many
V gene: TRBV7-6
J gene: TRBJ1-1
CDR3 DNA: TGTGCCAGCAGCGGCGTTGGAGGGGCCACTGAAGCTTTCTTT
CDR3 protein: CASSGVGGATEAFF

D gene: NA
clone size: NA
V gene: TRBV12-3/TRBV12-4
J gene: TRBJ2-3
CDR3 DNA: TGTGCCAGCAGTTTGGTACCCAGGGCGGGCGGGAAATTGGATACGCAGTATTTT
CDR3 protein: CASSLVPRAGGKLDTQYF

D gene: TRBD1
clone size: NA
V gene: TRBV6-5
J gene: TRBJ2-3
CDR3 DNA: TGTGCCAGCAGTCACGACAGGGCTAGCACAGATGCGCAGTATTTT
CDR3 protein: CASSHDRASTDAQYF

D gene: NA
clone size: few
V gene: TRBV7-6
J gene: TRBJ2-2
CDR3 DNA: TGTGCCAGCAGGGAGGAGGCTCAGACCGGGGAGCTGTTTTTT
CDR3 protein: CASREEAQTGELFF

D gene: NA
clone size: few
V gene: TRBV4-1
J gene: TRBJ2-5
CDR3 DNA: TGCGCCAGCAGCCAAGAACGCGCTAGACAAGAGACCCAGTACTTC
CDR3 protein: CASSQERARQETQYF

D gene: NA
clone size: NA
V gene: TRBV20-1
J gene: TRBJ1-5
CDR3 DNA: TGCAGTGCTAGAGATGAGGCAGCGACCCATCAGCCCCAGCATTTT
CDR3 protein: CSARDEAATHQPQHF

D gene: NA
clone size: NA
V gene: TRBV29-1
J gene: TRBJ2-5
CDR3 DNA: TGCAGCGTTGAACTTGTCAGGGGGGGAGAGACCCAGTACTTC
CDR3 protein: CSVELVRGGETQYF

D gene: TRBD1
clone size: few
V gene: TRBV2
J gene: TRBJ1-1
CDR3 DNA: TGTGCCAGCAGTGCCTTACAGGGGAAGGAGTATGAAGCTTTCTTT
CDR3 protein: CASSALQGKEYEAFF

D gene: NA
clone size: NA
V gene: TRBV14
J gene: TRBJ2-5
CDR3 DNA: TGTGCCAGCAGCCAAGACTGGGGGCTCGGAGAGACCCAGTACTTC
CDR3 protein: CASSQDWGLGETQYF

D gene: NA
clone size: NA
V gene: TRBV28
J gene: TRBJ2-3
CDR3 DNA: TGTGCCAGCAGTTCACGGGACACAGATACGCAGTATTTT
CDR3 protein: CASSSRDTDTQYF

D gene: NA
clone size: few
V gene: TRBV28
J gene: TRBJ2-5
CDR3 DNA: TGTGCCAGCAGGTCCGGAGGTAGACCAGAGACCCAGTACTTC
CDR3 protein: CASRSGGRPETQYF

D gene: NA
clone size: NA
V gene: TRBV7-9
J gene: TRBJ2-5
CDR3 DNA: TGTGCCAGCAGCTTATCGGGGGCCGAAGAGACCCAGTACTTC
CDR3 protein: CASSLSGAEETQYF

D gene: NA
clone size: NA
V gene: TRBV4-3
J gene: TRBJ2-4
CDR3 DNA: TGCGCCAGCAGCCAAGATGGGGGAGGAAACATTCAGTACTTC
CDR3 protein: CASSQDGGGNIQYF

D gene: NA
clone size: few
V gene: TRBV28
J gene: TRBJ2-5
CDR3 DNA: TGTGCCAGCAGTTTTCTCACAGGAGCTCAAGAGACCCAGTACTTC
CDR3 protein: CASSFLTGAQETQYF

D gene: TRBD2
clone size: NA
V gene: TRBV19
J gene: TRBJ2-1
CDR3 DNA: TGTGCCAGTAGTAGAGCGGGGGAATTTTACAATGAGCAGTTCTTC
CDR3 protein: CASSRAGEFYNEQFF

D gene: NA
clone size: many
V gene: TRBV7-2
J gene: TRBJ2-1
CDR3 DNA: TGTGCCAGCAGCTTAGAATTGAATGAGCAGTTCTTC
CDR3 protein: CASSLELNEQFF

D gene: NA
clone size: NA
V gene: TRBV7-6
J gene: TRBJ2-1
CDR3 DNA: TGTGCCAGCAGCCTCGGAACCGGGGGTTTTTACAATGAGCAGTTCTTC
CDR3 protein: CASSLGTGGFYNEQFF

D gene: TRBD1
clone size: few
V gene: TRBV3-1
J gene: TRBJ2-5
CDR3 DNA: TGTGCCAGCAGCCAAGAGGTAGCAGGGGGCCATCAAGAGACCCAGTACTTC
CDR3 protein: CASSQEVAGGHQETQYF

D gene: NA
clone size: many
V gene: TRBV10-3
J gene: TRBJ1-5
CDR3 DNA: TGTGCCATCAGTGGTCGGGACTCTAGCAATCAGCCCCAGCATTTT
CDR3 protein: CAISGRDSSNQPQHF

D gene: TRBD2
clone size: many
V gene: TRBV10-3
J gene: TRBJ2-1
CDR3 DNA: TGTGCCATCAGTGGGGGCGGACTAGCGGGGGGGCCTCGGCAGTACCCCCGAGATGAGCAGTTCTTC
CDR3 protein: CAISGGGLAGGPRQYPRDEQFF

D gene: NA
clone size: few
V gene: TRBV14
J gene: TRBJ2-7
CDR3 DNA: TGTGCCAGCAGCCAAGATCTTACGGGGATGTACCCCTACGAGCAGTACTTC
CDR3 protein: CASSQDLTGMYPYEQYF

D gene: NA
clone size: NA
V gene: TRBV28
J gene: TRBJ2-1
CDR3 DNA: TGTGCCAGCAGTCCCGGACAGAGGCGAAATGAGCAGTTCTTC
CDR3 protein: CASSPGQRRNEQFF

D gene: NA
clone size: NA
V gene: TRBV2
J gene: TRBJ2-1
CDR3 DNA: TGTGCCAGCAGTGGACCCTCCTCCGGGACACGGGGTTTGAACAATGAGCAGTTCTTC
CDR3 protein: CASSGPSSGTRGLNNEQFF

D gene: NA
clone size: NA
V gene: TRBV14
J gene: TRBJ2-1
CDR3 DNA: TGTGCCAGCAGAGGCCCTCCGAACAATGAGCAGTTCTTC
CDR3 protein: CASRGPPNNEQFF

D gene: TRBD1
clone size: NA
V gene: TRBV5-6
J gene: TRBJ1-1
CDR3 DNA: TGTGTCAGCAGCCATAACAGGGGACGGAGGGCTGAAGCTTTCTTT
CDR3 protein: CVSSHNRGRRAEAFF

D gene: NA
clone size: few
V gene: TRBV4-1
J gene: TRBJ1-2
CDR3 DNA: TGCGCCAGCAGCCTCAGATCGGACTACACCTTC
CDR3 protein: CASSLRSDYTF

D gene: NA
clone size: NA
V gene: TRBV28
J gene: TRBJ2-3
CDR3 DNA: TGTGCCAGCAGTTCCCGGACAGCTAGCACAGATACGCAGTATTTT
CDR3 protein: CASSSRTASTDTQYF

D gene: TRBD1
clone size: many
V gene: TRBV7-3
J gene: TRBJ2-2
CDR3 DNA: TGTGCCAGCAGCCCGAGACAGGGTGGGGTGAACACCGGGGAGCTGTTTTTT
CDR3 protein: CASSPRQGGVNTGELFF

D gene: NA
clone size: many
V gene: TRBV12-3/TRBV12-4
J gene: TRBJ2-3
CDR3 DNA: TGTGCCAGCAGTTTAAACCGCGGGGTAGACACAGATACGCAGTATTTT
CDR3 protein: CASSLNRGVDTDTQYF

D gene: NA
clone size: few
V gene: TRBV14
J gene: TRBJ2-2
CDR3 DNA: TGTGCCAGCAGCCGTCTTAGGGGGGTCCAGTCCACCGGGGAGCTGTTTTTT
CDR3 protein: CASSRLRGVQSTGELFF

D gene: NA
clone size: few
V gene: TRBV6-5
J gene: TRBJ2-2
CDR3 DNA: TGTGCCAGCACCCACCGGGCAGCGAACACCGGGGAGCTGTTTTTT
CDR3 protein: CASTHRAANTGELFF

D gene: NA
clone size: few
V gene: TRBV6-6
J gene: TRBJ2-7
CDR3 DNA: TGTGCCAGCGCACAGACTAGTAGGTACGAGCAGTACTTC
CDR3 protein: CASAQTSRYEQYF

D gene: TRBD1
clone size: few
V gene: TRBV11-1
J gene: TRBJ2-1
CDR3 DNA: TGTGCCAGCAGCCCCGGGACAGTTGAGCAGTTCTTC
CDR3 protein: CASSPGTVEQFF

D gene: TRBD1
clone size: NA
V gene: TRBV7-9
J gene: TRBJ2-1
CDR3 DNA: TGTGCCAGCAGCTCCTCGGGACAGACAGCCTACAATGAGCAGTTCTTC
CDR3 protein: CASSSSGQTAYNEQFF

D gene: NA
clone size: few
V gene: TRBV19
J gene: TRBJ1-1
CDR3 DNA: TGTGCCAGTAGTACGACTAAGATCGGGAGAAACACTGAAGCTTTCTTT
CDR3 protein: CASSTTKIGRNTEAFF

D gene: NA
clone size: many
V gene: TRBV7-2
J gene: TRBJ2-2
CDR3 DNA: TGTGCCAGCAGCTACGGAGGTGGTCGTAACACCGGGGAGCTGTTTTTT
CDR3 protein: CASSYGGGRNTGELFF

D gene: TRBD1
clone size: few
V gene: TRBV6-2/TRBV6-3
J gene: TRBJ2-2
CDR3 DNA: TGTGCCAGCAGTTATACAATAGAGGGACAGCCGAACACCGGGGAGCTGTTTTTT
CDR3 protein: CASSYTIEGQPNTGELFF

D gene: NA
clone size: NA
V gene: TRBV18
J gene: TRBJ2-3
CDR3 DNA: TGTGCCAGCTCACCACGGATGGGCCTAGGGACAGATACGCAGTATTTT
CDR3 protein: CASSPRMGLGTDTQYF

D gene: NA
clone size: many
V gene: TRBV6-5
J gene: TRBJ1-1
CDR3 DNA: TGTGCCAGCAGTTACTCGAGGCAGCAAGTCACTGAAGCTTTCTTT
CDR3 protein: CASSYSRQQVTEAFF

D gene: NA
clone size: NA
V gene: TRBV5-1
J gene: TRBJ1-1
CDR3 DNA: TGCGCCAGCTTGGGCCAGACCGCTGAAGCTTTCTTT
CDR3 protein: CASLGQTAEAFF

D gene: NA
clone size: NA
V gene: TRBV20-1
J gene: TRBJ1-3
CDR3 DNA: TGCAGTGCTAGAGGGGCCCAATCTGGAAACACCATATATTTT
CDR3 protein: CSARGAQSGNTIYF